What follows are 32 T cell receptor beta chains derived from one specimen sequenced in a study of radiotherapy plus CTLA-4 blockade in lung cancer. Profiled with immunoSEQ multiplex PCR; TCRdb holds only in-frame clones, not every one. The sample consists of about 59,000 clones, approximately 68% of them appearing once. The source was peripheral blood, collected from a patient treated with radiotherapy plus ipilimumab. The receptors were gathered from a human donor with non-small cell lung cancer whose response to radiotherapy plus ipilimumab could not be evaluated.

V gene TRBV29-1 combines with J gene TRBJ2-3, with TRBD2 matching 10 bases. CDR1 and CDR2 (germline): SQVTM, ANQGSEA. V shed 7 bases and J 3 bases; nucleotides not matched to a gene: 4. This CDR3 is 13 amino acids long. CDR3 sequence (DNA): TGCAGCGCTAGCGGGAGTGATACAGATACGCAGTATTTT. It specifies CSASGSDTDTQYF.

The rearrangement joins TRBV19 to TRBJ2-5; 8 bases match TRBD2. J lost 6 bases, V lost 8 bases, and 8 bases had no gene match. CDR3 size: 13 residues. Per germline, CDR1 LNHDA and CDR2 SQIVND (reference sequence). The CDR3 DNA follows: TGTGCCAGTGGGGGACTAGAGGTTAAGACCCAGTACTTC. It codes for CASGGLEVKTQYF.

The rearrangement links TRBV2 to TRBJ2-1; 10 positions match TRBD2. The CDR3 covers 16 residues. Unmatched junction bases numbered 6, after V lost 0 bases and J lost 7 bases. CDR1 SNHLY and CDR2 FYNNEI come from the germline V gene. CDR3: CASSEAKLAGANEQFF. CDR3 sequence (DNA): TGTGCCAGCAGTGAAGCTAAGCTAGCGGGAGCTAATGAGCAGTTCTTC.

The rearrangement joins TRBV4-3 to TRBJ1-1; a possible D gene is TRBD1 (6 bases). This CDR3 region has 15 residues. Germline CDR1 LGHNA, CDR2 YSLEER. The germline V and J ends were trimmed by 2 bases and 4 bases, with 14 bases remaining between them. The CDR3 loop is CASSQRAGAGTEAFF. Here the CDR3 DNA reads TGCGCCAGCAGCCAAAGAGCAGGGGCCGGCACTGAAGCTTTCTTT.

This chain joins TRBV28 and TRBJ2-1, with 9 bases identical to TRBD1. Trimming at V came to 8 bases and at J to 4 bases, leaving 6 bases not matched to a gene. There are 14 residues in the CDR3. CDR1 MDHEN and CDR2 SYDVKM come from the germline V gene. The chain's CDR3 is CASLNRGLYNEQFF. For the CDR3, the DNA is TGTGCCAGCCTCAACAGGGGGCTATACAATGAGCAGTTCTTC.

The table lists this clone with a few counts. This chain joins TRBV18 and TRBJ1-5; 8 bases align to TRBD1. The CDR3 has 15 amino acids. The germline CDR1 and CDR2 sequences are KGHSH and LQKENI. V was clipped by 4 bases and J by 3 bases; unmatched bases: 5. CDR3 residues: CASSLSTGDNQPQHF. CDR3 DNA sequence: TGTGCCAGCTCACTCTCGACAGGGGACAATCAGCCCCAGCATTTT. Variable domain in full (rest from reference TRBV18 and TRBJ1-5): NAGVMQNPRHLVRRRGQEARLRCSPMKGHSHVYWYRQLPEEGLKFMVYLQKENIIDESGMPKERFSAEFPKEGPSILRIQQVVRGDSAAYFCASSLSTGDNQPQHFGDGTRLSIL.

The chain has TRBV10-2 and TRBJ1-1; D gene uncertain. The V end lost 3 bases, the J end lost 5 bases, and 7 bases lay between the germline ends. The CDR3 runs 12 residues. Germline lookup yields CDR1 WSHSY and CDR2 SAAADI. CDR3 loop: CASSDFRTEAFF. The CDR3 region has the DNA TGCGCCAGCAGTGATTTTAGAACTGAAGCTTTCTTT.

V is TRBV18 and J is TRBJ2-5; TRBD1 is a possible D gene (5 bases). Germline V CDR1 and CDR2: KGHSH, LQKENI. This CDR3 has 14 residues. V dropped 1 base and J dropped 4 bases, with 10 bases sitting between them. The CDR3 nucleotides read TGTGCCAGCTCACCACAGGGGTGGGGAGAGACCCAGTACTTC. This codes for CASSPQGWGETQYF.

This sequence joins TRBV7-3 and TRBJ2-7; 10 nucleotides match TRBD1. This CDR3 region has 15 residues. V shed 5 bases and J 7 bases; nucleotides not matched to a gene: 11. Germline CDR1 is SGHTA and CDR2 is FQGTGA. CDR3 residues: CASSLDGTGAGEQYF. CDR3 bases: TGTGCCAGCAGCCTAGACGGGACAGGGGCTGGGGAGCAGTACTTC.

V is TRBV19 and J is TRBJ2-3; possibly TRBD1 for D (6 bases). CDR1 and CDR2 (germline): LNHDA, SQIVND (reference sequence). With 3 bases removed from V and 4 bases from J, the gap between germline ends came to 11 bases. The CDR3 is 14 residues long. CDR3 in DNA: TGTGCCAGTAGTATTAGGCCAGGGGCAGATACGCAGTATTTT. Translation gives CASSIRPGADTQYF.

The chain carries TRBV29-1 and TRBJ2-5; the match to TRBD1 covers 10 bases. V lost 4 bases, J lost 4 bases, and 9 bases stayed unmatched. The CDR3 consists of 15 residues. Germline V gene data show CDR1 as SQVTM and CDR2 as ANQGSEA. The CDR3 DNA follows: TGCAGCGTTGGTCGGGTGACAGGGGGCTTAGAGACCCAGTACTTC. It yields the protein CSVGRVTGGLETQYF. Full variable domain (remainder filled in from reference TRBV29-1 and TRBJ2-5): SAVISQKPSRDICQRGTSLTIQCQVDSQVTMMFWYRQQPGQSLTLIATANQGSEATYESGFVIDKFPISRPNLTFSTLTVSNMSPEDSSIYLCSVGRVTGGLETQYFGPGTRLLVL.

The chain has TRBV9 and TRBJ2-3; TRBD2 might be the D (5 bases). Germline V gene lookup returns CDR1 SGDLS and CDR2 YYNGEE. CDR3 length: 18 residues. V was shortened by 0 bases and J by 0 bases, with 17 bases between the two germline ends. As DNA, the CDR3 is TGTGCCAGCAGCGTAGGGGCTAGCTCAAGCCCTAGCACAGATACGCAGTATTTT. Translation: CASSVGASSSPSTDTQYF.

The J gene is TRBJ2-1, the V gene TRBV7-2; 7 bases fit TRBD2. With V trimmed by 5 bases and J by 1 base, 5 bases remained unmatched. Germline assignment: CDR1 SGHTA and CDR2 FQGNSA. This CDR3 region has 15 residues. DNA for the CDR3: TGTGCCAGCAGCCCCGGACTAGGGTCCTACAATGAGCAGTTCTTC. Its translation is CASSPGLGSYNEQFF.

V usage is TRBV10-1 and J usage is TRBJ2-3; D perhaps matches TRBD2 (5 bases). Trimming stripped 6 bases from V and 0 bases from J, with 19 bases between. The CDR3 runs to 17 residues. CDR1 is WNHNN, CDR2 SYGVQD, per germline (reference sequence). The CDR3 spells CASSELAGITSTDTQYF. Here the CDR3 DNA reads TGCGCCAGCAGCGAGCTCGCCGGGATAACTAGCACAGATACGCAGTATTTT.

The V call is TRBV5-6, the J call TRBJ2-5; D is possibly TRBD1 (6 bases). There are 15 residues in the CDR3. Germline values: CDR1 SGHDT, CDR2 YYEEEE. V dropped 7 bases and J dropped 5 bases, with 21 bases sitting between them. In DNA form, the CDR3 reads TGTGCCAGCTCATGGGGGCTAGCCGGGTTGGAGACCCAGTACTTC. It encodes CASSWGLAGLETQYF. The full variable domain, its missing parts supplied by reference TRBV5-6 and TRBJ2-5, is DAGVTQSPTHLIKTRGQQVTLRCSPKSGHDTVSWYQQALGQGPQFIFQYYEEEERQRGNFPDRFSGHQFPNYSSELNVNALLLGDSALYLCASSWGLAGLETQYFGPGTRLLVL.

This clone showed up just a few times. This chain uses TRBV5-6 with TRBJ2-5; TRBD1 aligns across 8 bases. Germline V gene data show CDR1 as SGHDT and CDR2 as YYEEEE. The V segment lost 4 bases and the J segment 5 bases; nucleotides outside the gene matches: 7. The CDR3 spans 14 residues. CDR3 in amino acids: CASSNPTGDETQYF. CDR3 coding DNA: TGTGCCAGCAGCAATCCGACAGGGGATGAGACCCAGTACTTC. Filled out from reference TRBV5-6 and TRBJ2-5, the complete variable domain reads DAGVTQSPTHLIKTRGQQVTLRCSPKSGHDTVSWYQQALGQGPQFIFQYYEEEERQRGNFPDRFSGHQFPNYSSELNVNALLLGDSALYLCASSNPTGDETQYFGPGTRLLVL.

The chain links TRBV27 to TRBJ2-7, with 7 positions matching TRBD1. J was trimmed by 2 bases and V by 8 bases; bases with no gene match: 12. This CDR3 has 15 amino acids. Germline values: CDR1 MNHEY, CDR2 SMNVEV (reference sequence). Here the CDR3 DNA reads TGTGCCAGCCACAGCCCGAGACAGGGAGCCTACGAGCAGTACTTC. The encoded protein is CASHSPRQGAYEQYF.

This rearrangement joins TRBV18 to TRBJ1-1; 8 bases agree with TRBD1. The length of the CDR3 is 18 residues. After removal of 4 bases from V and 7 bases from J, the junction contained 20 bases not matched to a gene. Per the germline V gene, CDR1 is KGHSH and CDR2 is LQKENI. CDR3: CASSRTTQGAFAIFEAFF. The CDR3 coding sequence is TGTGCCAGCTCACGAACCACGCAGGGGGCGTTCGCCATCTTTGAAGCTTTCTTT.

The chain employs TRBV29-1 and TRBJ1-4; no definite D call. With 0 bases removed from V and 4 bases from J, the gap between germline ends came to 12 bases. The CDR3 spans 15 residues. Germline V gives CDR1 SQVTM, CDR2 ANQGSEA. CDR3 sequence (DNA): TGCAGCGTTGAAGATCGGGATAGGGTTAATGAAAAACTGTTTTTT. Amino acids: CSVEDRDRVNEKLFF.

The genes are TRBV7-9 and TRBJ2-7; D might be TRBD1 (5 bases). V gave up 2 bases and J gave up 4 bases, with 12 bases separating them. The CDR3 totals 14 residues. The V gene's germline CDR1 is SEHNR and CDR2 FQNEAQ (reference sequence). CDR3 residues: CASSLQAGKYEQYF. The CDR3 bases are TGTGCCAGCAGCTTACAGGCAGGGAAGTACGAGCAGTACTTC.

This clone was counted a single time. The CDR3 DNA follows: TGTGCCAGCAGTCGCATCTGGGGGCGTGGAGAGACCCAGTACTTC. Residues: CASSRIWGRGETQYF. The chain employs TRBV28 and TRBJ2-5, with TRBD1 as a possible D gene (6 bases). The germline gives CDR1 MDHEN, CDR2 SYDVKM. V lost 5 bases and J lost 4, with 17 bases in between. The CDR3 sequence is 15 residues long.

CDR3 nucleotide sequence: TGTGCCAGTACTATACAGGGGGCGCAGACTGAAAAACTGTTTTTT. It codes for CASTIQGAQTEKLFF. This chain uses TRBV21-1 with TRBJ1-4; TRBD1 is the table's D call, not checked against the DNA. TRBV21-1 is given as a pseudogene. This CDR3 has 15 amino acids.

This chain joins TRBV6-1 and TRBJ2-3, with D perhaps TRBD2 (6 bases). CDR1 is MNHNS and CDR2 is SASEGT in the germline V gene. The V end lost 1 base, the J end lost 5 bases, and 10 bases lay between the germline ends. The CDR3 runs 14 residues. CDR3 coding DNA: TGTGCCAGCAGTGAAGATAGGGGAGGAGATACGCAGTATTTT. Protein: CASSEDRGGDTQYF.

This rearrangement joins TRBV2 to TRBJ1-6, with 7 bases lining up with TRBD1. The CDR3 consists of 16 residues. Germline V gives CDR1 SNHLY, CDR2 FYNNEI. The trim removed 7 bases at V and 3 bases at J, leaving 9 bases unmatched. In nucleotides, the CDR3 is TGTGCCAGCACCACTCCGCAGGGGGACTATAATTCACCCCTCCACTTT. Translation: CASTTPQGDYNSPLHF.

This chain joins TRBV7-2 and TRBJ1-2, with D maybe TRBD1 (5 bases). Trimming took 6 bases from V and 7 from J, leaving 21 bases between them. Germline lookup yields CDR1 SGHTA and CDR2 FQGNSA. The CDR3 is 15 amino acids. The CDR3 sequence: CASSGFRGQGGGYTF. The CDR3 DNA sequence: TGTGCCAGCAGTGGATTTAGGGGCCAAGGCGGTGGCTACACCTTC.

The CDR3 loop reads CASSLEASSYNEQFF. In nucleotides, the CDR3 is TGCGCCAGCAGCCTAGAAGCGAGCTCCTACAATGAGCAGTTCTTC. V gene TRBV4-1 combines with J gene TRBJ2-1; D is ambiguous. Germline lookup yields CDR1 MGHRA and CDR2 YSYEKL. Trimming removed 4 bases at V and 0 bases at J, with 10 bases between. The CDR3 is made up of 15 amino acids.

The chain carries TRBV2 and TRBJ2-5, with 12 bases that match TRBD2. This CDR3 has 16 amino acids. Trimming removed 7 bases from V and 2 bases from J; junction bases left unmatched: 8. Per the germline V gene, CDR1 is SNHLY and CDR2 is FYNNEI. The CDR3 region is CASTRLAGAQQETQYF. DNA of the CDR3: TGTGCCAGCACCCGACTAGCGGGAGCACAACAAGAGACCCAGTACTTC.

This chain connects TRBV28 to TRBJ2-1; possibly TRBD2 for D (6 bases). Trimming shortened V by 8 bases and J by 0 bases, and 11 bases separated the two germline ends. The CDR3 extends over 14 amino acids. Germline CDR1 MDHEN, CDR2 SYDVKM. CDR3 loop: CASSDGSSYNEQFF. The CDR3 DNA sequence: TGTGCCAGCTCGGACGGGAGCTCCTACAATGAGCAGTTCTTC.

Here the CDR3 DNA reads TGCAGCGGGAAAGTGGGAGCCCAAGAGACCCAGTACTTC. Translated, it gives CSGKVGAQETQYF. The chain couples TRBV29-1 to TRBJ2-5; maybe TRBD2 (5 bases). The CDR3 runs 13 residues. Germline CDR1 reads SQVTM; CDR2 reads ANQGSEA. V was shortened by 7 bases and J by 1 base, with 13 bases between the two germline ends.

V and J are TRBV30 and TRBJ1-1; the match to TRBD1 covers 7 bases. The length of the CDR3 is 12 residues. Germline assignment: CDR1 GTSNPN and CDR2 SVGIG (reference sequence). J gave up 5 bases and V 1 base, and 1 base lay outside the gene matches. CDR3 nucleotide sequence: TGTGCCTGGAGTGACAGGGGAACTGAAGCTTTCTTT. Protein product: CAWSDRGTEAFF.

The chain couples TRBV5-4 to TRBJ2-1, with 8 bases fitting TRBD2. The J segment lost 2 bases and the V segment lost 4 bases, leaving 8 bases of the junction unmatched. The CDR3 has 16 amino acids. Per the germline V gene, CDR1 is SGHNT and CDR2 is YYREEE (reference sequence). Here the CDR3 reads CASSHSGGAPYNEQFF. The CDR3 coding sequence is TGTGCCAGCAGCCACTCGGGGGGGGCCCCCTACAATGAGCAGTTCTTC.

V usage is TRBV7-2 and J usage is TRBJ1-2, with D unclear. The V gene's germline CDR1 is SGHTA and CDR2 FQGNSA. This CDR3 has 10 residues. Between the trimmed V and J ends, which lost 5 bases and 9 bases, there was a span of 7 bases. CDR3 in DNA: TGTGCCAGCAGCACAGTGAGCTACACCTTC. Translating gives CASSTVSYTF.